These T cell receptor beta chains were read from a single sample in a study of blood T cell repertoires in COVID-19. Assay: immunoSEQ multiplex PCR; the TCRdb copy retains only in-frame clones and omits some. The sample holds fewer than 150,000 clones, around 88% seen once. Sequencing was performed on peripheral blood. The source is a woman aged 45-65 years with active or convalescent COVID-19. The CDR3 runs from the conserved cysteine through the conserved F or W. D genes are given only for firm matches. Clone size, where shown, is once, few, many, or a class for clones that have expanded.

d_gene	abundance	v_gene	len	j_gene	CDR3aa	CDR3nt
TRBD2	-	TRBV6-2/TRBV6-3	16	TRBJ2-2	CASSPDRGEDTGELFF	TGTGCCAGCAGTCCCGACCGGGGGGAGGACACCGGGGAGCTGTTTTTT
-	-	TRBV19	15	TRBJ1-1	CASSIGGRIVTEAFF	TGTGCCAGTAGTATCGGGGGACGAATTGTGACTGAAGCTTTCTTT
-	-	TRBV20-1	11	TRBJ2-3	CSASISNTQYF	TGCAGTGCTAGTATTTCAAATACGCAGTATTTT
TRBD2	-	TRBV4-2	18	TRBJ2-1	CASSQGGLAGGGYNEQFF	TGTGCCAGCAGCCAAGGCGGTTTAGCGGGAGGGGGCTACAATGAGCAGTTCTTC
-	-	TRBV15	18	TRBJ2-3	CATSRSPPRAVSTDTQYF	TGTGCCACCAGCAGATCTCCCCCCCGAGCGGTTAGCACAGATACGCAGTATTTT
TRBD1	-	TRBV5-8	15	TRBJ2-3	CASSFRTGGTDTQYF	TGTGCCAGCAGCTTTCGGACAGGGGGAACAGATACGCAGTATTTT
TRBD1	-	TRBV7-8	15	TRBJ1-5	CASSSLTGTNQPQHF	TGTGCCAGCAGCTCGTTGACAGGGACTAATCAGCCCCAGCATTTT
-	-	TRBV28	15	TRBJ1-2	CASSTSPGGLGGYTF	TGTGCCAGCTCTACGTCTCCCGGGGGTCTAGGGGGCTACACCTTC
-	-	TRBV27	12	TRBJ2-7	CATTSPGGEQYF	TGTGCCACCACTTCCCCCGGGGGAGAGCAGTACTTC
-	-	TRBV3-1/TRBV3-2	15	TRBJ2-7	CASSPGTHLPYEQYF	TGTGCCAGCAGCCCCGGGACTCACCTCCCCTACGAGCAGTACTTC
TRBD1	-	TRBV28	21	TRBJ1-1	CASSSPLPNRDRSFMNTEAFF	TGTGCCAGCAGTTCCCCTCTCCCAAACCGGGACAGGAGTTTTATGAACACTGAAGCTTTCTTT
-	-	TRBV29-1	10	TRBJ2-1	CSVVGYEQFF	TGCAGCGTTGTCGGGTATGAGCAGTTCTTC
-	-	TRBV18	14	TRBJ1-5	CASSAGQAGEPQHF	TGTGCCAGCTCAGCCGGGCAGGCGGGTGAGCCCCAGCATTTT
-	few	TRBV21-1	11	TRBJ2-7	CASPTVGEKYF	TGTGCCAGCCCCACGGTGGGAGAGAAGTACTTC
-	-	TRBV2	13	TRBJ1-5	CAIRREGNQPQHF	TGTGCCATCCGCAGGGAAGGCAATCAGCCCCAGCATTTT
-	-	TRBV19	16	TRBJ1-5	CASTKRTDYSNQPQHF	TGTGCCAGTACCAAGAGGACAGACTATAGCAATCAGCCCCAGCATTTT
-	-	TRBV6-5	14	TRBJ1-2	CASSYSGRVGGYTF	TGTGCCAGCAGTTACTCGGGGAGGGTTGGTGGCTACACCTTC
TRBD2	-	TRBV6-1	17	TRBJ2-7	CASSAVSGGQRGYEQYF	TGTGCCAGCAGTGCGGTTAGCGGGGGCCAAAGAGGCTACGAGCAGTACTTC
-	-	TRBV30	13	TRBJ2-7	CAWSPALYGEQYF	TGTGCCTGGAGTCCAGCGTTATATGGGGAGCAGTACTTC
-	once	TRBV29-1	16	TRBJ2-5	CSVVPSLTAFQETQYF	TGCAGCGTTGTACCAAGCTTGACAGCTTTCCAAGAGACCCAGTACTTC
-	-	TRBV5-1	14	TRBJ2-3	CASSSGSYTDTQYF	TGCGCCAGCAGCTCCGGGTCTTACACAGATACGCAGTATTTT
TRBD1	-	TRBV19	14	TRBJ1-1	CASSQTGVNTEAFF	TGTGCCAGTAGTCAGACAGGGGTGAACACTGAAGCTTTCTTT
-	-	TRBV5-5	12	TRBJ1-1	CASSLDGSEAFF	TGTGCCAGCAGCTTGGACGGGTCTGAAGCTTTCTTT
TRBD2	-	TRBV27	14	TRBJ2-1	CASSSGRGYNEQFF	TGTGCCAGCAGTAGCGGGAGGGGCTACAATGAGCAGTTCTTC
TRBD2	-	TRBV2	14	TRBJ2-3	CASSAAGGPDTQYF	TGTGCCAGCAGTGCCGCGGGAGGGCCAGATACGCAGTATTTT
-	once	TRBV2	12	TRBJ2-7	CASKQEAYEQYF	TGTGCCAGCAAACAAGAAGCCTACGAGCAGTACTTC
TRBD1	-	TRBV5-6	16	TRBJ1-5	CATERGGGDSNQPQHF	TGTGCCACTGAGAGAGGGGGCGGTGATAGCAATCAGCCCCAGCATTTT
-	-	TRBV19	15	TRBJ2-4	CASSIPGPLAGIQYF	TGTGCCAGTAGTATACCGGGCCCGCTGGCGGGCATTCAGTACTTC
-	-	TRBV28	14	TRBJ1-4	CASRPPGFDEKLFF	TGTGCCAGCAGACCCCCCGGTTTTGATGAAAAACTGTTTTTT
-	-	TRBV28	15	TRBJ2-1	CASNYDSRSYNEQFF	TGTGCCAGCAACTACGACAGCCGCTCCTACAATGAGCAGTTCTTC
-	-	TRBV28	15	TRBJ2-7	CASSLMGQPSYEQYF	TGTGCCAGCAGTTTGATGGGGCAACCTTCCTACGAGCAGTACTTC
-	once	TRBV7-2	13	TRBJ2-5	CASAGPGSETQYF	TGTGCCAGCGCGGGGCCGGGTAGTGAGACCCAGTACTTC
-	-	TRBV19	15	TRBJ2-2	CASSEGEVNTGELFF	TGTGCCAGCTCGGAAGGGGAGGTAAACACCGGGGAGCTGTTTTTT
TRBD1	few	TRBV6-5	14	TRBJ1-4	CASKDRGAVEKLFF	TGTGCCAGCAAAGACAGGGGGGCAGTTGAAAAACTGTTTTTT
TRBD2	-	TRBV4-1	15	TRBJ2-7	CASSQSGSVINEQYF	TGCGCCAGCAGCCAGAGCGGGAGTGTCATCAACGAGCAGTACTTC